Sequencing of this T cell receptor beta chain was carried out in a study of shared clonotypes between healthy human individuals. As defined, naive CD8 cells were CD45RO-negative and positively selected for CCR7, with terminally differentiated effector memory CD45RA+ cells excluded. In the authors' methods: Junction-only immunoSEQ data arrived without quality scores, meaning filtering differed. Produced via immunoSEQ multiplex PCR; TCRdb's table is partial and in-frame only. That table is the source of V, J and clone size, and D and trimming were worked out from the DNA. The data show a few million clones, 93% seen once. Germline CDR1 is SQVTM and CDR2 is ANQGSEA. Between the trimmed V and J ends, which lost 6 bases and 12 bases, there was a span of 18 bases. CDR3 length: 12 residues. This clone appeared once.

The V and J genes are TRBV29-1 and TRBJ2-1; either TRBD1 or TRBD2 may fit D (5 bases each). Sequenced sample: naive CD8+ T cells from PBMCs. This TCR was recovered from a man between 18 and 35 years old in good health. Some clones in this sample may be carry-over from other donors' samples. In DNA, the CDR3 is TGCAGCGTCGAGGATCCGGGACCCGCGCAGTTCTTC. It is translated as CSVEDPGPAQFF.